This is a list of T cell receptor beta chains from one sample in a study of shared clonotypes between healthy human individuals. Assay: immunoSEQ multiplex PCR; the TCRdb copy retains only in-frame clones and omits some. The sample has approximately 2.4 million clones, more than 90% seen once; the top ten hold roughly 0.13%. Sequences were obtained from naive CD4+ T cells sorted from blood. The receptors were sampled from a man aged 18 to 30 in good health. Each CDR3 is given with its conserved first and last residue. Fields, in order: CDR3 DNA, CDR3 protein, V gene, clone size, J gene, D gene. A D gene is named only where the DNA matches it firmly. A row's size may be missing; if present it is once, few, many or a size class.

CDR3nt: TGTGCCAGCAGGCGTGAAGCGGACAATTCACCCCTCCACTTT
CDR3aa: CASRREADNSPLHF
v_gene: TRBV6-4
abundance: once
j_gene: TRBJ1-6
d_gene: -

CDR3nt: TGTGCCAGCAGCCCAAGAGACAGGGGGACGGGCACCGGGGAGCTGTTTTTT
CDR3aa: CASSPRDRGTGTGELFF
v_gene: TRBV9
abundance: -
j_gene: TRBJ2-2
d_gene: TRBD1

CDR3nt: TGTGCCAGTAGTGGGGCGGGGACAGGGCGTCCACAAAAACTGTTTTTT
CDR3aa: CASSGAGTGRPQKLFF
v_gene: TRBV19
abundance: -
j_gene: TRBJ1-4
d_gene: TRBD1

CDR3nt: TGTGCCAGTAGTATAAAGGGACTAGCGGGAGGGACCGGGGAGCTGTTTTTT
CDR3aa: CASSIKGLAGGTGELFF
v_gene: TRBV19
abundance: -
j_gene: TRBJ2-2
d_gene: TRBD2

CDR3nt: TGTGCCAGCAGCCAATCTAATGAAAAACTGTTTTTT
CDR3aa: CASSQSNEKLFF
v_gene: TRBV25-1
abundance: -
j_gene: TRBJ1-4
d_gene: -

CDR3nt: TGTGCCAGCAGCTGGGTACCGGGACAGGGGGCCGCTGAAGCTTTCTTT
CDR3aa: CASSWVPGQGAAEAFF
v_gene: TRBV5-6
abundance: -
j_gene: TRBJ1-1
d_gene: TRBD1

CDR3nt: TGTGCCAGCAGCTTCGGAGTACAAGAGACCCAGTACTTC
CDR3aa: CASSFGVQETQYF
v_gene: TRBV7-3
abundance: -
j_gene: TRBJ2-5
d_gene: -

CDR3nt: TGTGCCAGCAGCACGCCCCGGGACCACCGCGCCTACGAGCAGTACTTC
CDR3aa: CASSTPRDHRAYEQYF
v_gene: TRBV5-4
abundance: -
j_gene: TRBJ2-7
d_gene: -

CDR3nt: TGTGCCAGCAGTCCCCATAGACAGGGAAGTAGCACAGATACGCAGTATTTT
CDR3aa: CASSPHRQGSSTDTQYF
v_gene: TRBV25-1
abundance: -
j_gene: TRBJ2-3
d_gene: TRBD1

CDR3nt: TGTGCCAGCAGTTTAGGGGGGGATAGAATTTACGAGCAGTACTTC
CDR3aa: CASSLGGDRIYEQYF
v_gene: TRBV28
abundance: -
j_gene: TRBJ2-7
d_gene: TRBD2

CDR3nt: TGTGCCAGCAGTATGGACCTACGTACACCGGGAGGCTACACCTTC
CDR3aa: CASSMDLRTPGGYTF
v_gene: TRBV5-5
abundance: few
j_gene: TRBJ1-2
d_gene: -

CDR3nt: TGTGCCAGGAAAAAGACAGGGGATAACTATGGCTACACCTTC
CDR3aa: CARKKTGDNYGYTF
v_gene: TRBV2
abundance: -
j_gene: TRBJ1-2
d_gene: TRBD1

CDR3nt: TGTGCCAGCAGTTACGATACGGGGGGCACAGATACGCAGTATTTT
CDR3aa: CASSYDTGGTDTQYF
v_gene: TRBV6-5
abundance: -
j_gene: TRBJ2-3
d_gene: -